A selection of T cell receptor beta chains follows, all from one sample in a study of long-term antiretroviral therapy in people with HIV. Clones were sequenced by immunoSEQ multiplex PCR, and TCRdb holds only the in-frame ones, with some missing. Seen here are some 7,800 clones, 81% observed once, and the top ten hold approximately 14%. The sequencing here drew on unsorted PBMCs, taken nearly 2.7 years before starting antiretroviral therapy. These receptor sequences come from a man aged 35 to 55 with HIV. CDR3s include the opening cysteine and the closing phenylalanine or tryptophan. The order of the fields is V gene, D gene, clone size, J gene, CDR3 DNA, CDR3 protein. The D gene is left open where the match is weak. Clone size is not always given. Where it is, it says once, few, many or a class for expanded clones.

TRBV6-6	TRBD2	-	TRBJ2-3	TGTGCCACCTGGACTAGCGGCACAGATACGCAGTATTTT	CATWTSGTDTQYF
TRBV11-2	-	once	TRBJ2-7	TGTGCCAGCAGCCCCCCTGGCAGGGAAAGTTACGAGCAGTACTTC	CASSPPGRESYEQYF
TRBV14	-	-	TRBJ2-3	TGTGCCAGCAGCCAAGCTCAGAGATCTAGCACAGATACGCAGTATTTT	CASSQAQRSSTDTQYF
TRBV6-5	TRBD2	medium-sized	TRBJ2-1	TGTGCCAGCAGTTACTCCACTAGCGGGGGGGCTGAGCAGTTCTTC	CASSYSTSGGAEQFF
TRBV27	TRBD1	-	TRBJ1-2	TGTGCCAGCATGGAGGCAGGGGGTAAAAATGGCTACACCTTC	CASMEAGGKNGYTF
TRBV6-4	TRBD1	-	TRBJ1-2	TGTGCCAGCAACCCGGGACAGGGGTCGGCCTATGGCTACACCTTC	CASNPGQGSAYGYTF
TRBV9	-	-	TRBJ1-2	TGTGCCAGCATGACAGACAACTATGGCTACACCTTC	CASMTDNYGYTF
TRBV5-1	TRBD2	-	TRBJ2-7	TGCGCCAGCAGCTTAGGACTAGCGGCCTCCTACGAGCAGTACTTC	CASSLGLAASYEQYF
TRBV27	-	-	TRBJ1-2	TGTGCCAGCAGTTTAGGGCAGCAATATGGCTACACCTTC	CASSLGQQYGYTF
TRBV4-1	TRBD2	-	TRBJ2-3	TGCGCCAGCAGCCCGGGACTAGCGGGGGTCACAGATACGCAGTATTTT	CASSPGLAGVTDTQYF
TRBV5-1	TRBD2	-	TRBJ2-7	TGCGCCAGCAGCCCCGCTACTAGCGGGGGGACACCCTACGAGCAGTACTTC	CASSPATSGGTPYEQYF
TRBV25-1	TRBD2	large	TRBJ2-7	TGTGCCAGCAGTGGATGGACTAGCGACTACGAGCAGTACTTC	CASSGWTSDYEQYF
TRBV7-2	TRBD2	few	TRBJ2-7	TGTGCCAGCAGCCCTGCGGGGGGCTCCTACGAGCAGTACTTC	CASSPAGGSYEQYF
TRBV27	-	-	TRBJ2-3	TGTGCCAGCAGTTTCCCACCCACGGGGCTAGTCACATATACGCAGTATTTT	CASSFPPTGLVTYTQYF
TRBV7-2	TRBD1	-	TRBJ2-7	TGTGCCAGCAGCTTCTCGACAGGGGGCAACGAGCAGTACTTC	CASSFSTGGNEQYF
TRBV5-1	-	-	TRBJ2-1	TGCGCCAGCAGCTTGGTGGGGGGATCCTACAATGAGCAGTTCTTC	CASSLVGGSYNEQFF
TRBV5-4	TRBD2	-	TRBJ2-1	TGTGCCAGCAGCTTGTTATCAGCGGGGGGGGTAGAGCAGTTCTTC	CASSLLSAGGVEQFF
TRBV6-1	-	medium-sized	TRBJ2-7	TGTGCCACGATCCAGGTATACGAGCAGTACTTC	CATIQVYEQYF
TRBV9	-	-	TRBJ1-4	TGTGCCAGCAGCGGGGGGATCTCGGGGGCGAAGGAAAAACTGTTTTTT	CASSGGISGAKEKLFF
TRBV19	-	-	TRBJ2-3	TGTGCGAGCCAAGTAACTAGCACAGATACGCAGTATTTT	CASQVTSTDTQYF
TRBV29-1	-	-	TRBJ1-1	TGCAGCGCCTCCCACAGGGAAGACACTGAAGCTTTCTTT	CSASHREDTEAFF
TRBV7-9	TRBD2	few	TRBJ2-7	TGTGCCAGCAGCCCGGGACTAACTTCCTACGAGCAGTACTTC	CASSPGLTSYEQYF
TRBV11-2	-	-	TRBJ1-1	TGTGCCCTCAATTGCCGGAGGAACACTGAAGCTTTCTTT	CALNCRRNTEAFF
TRBV5-4	-	-	TRBJ2-1	TGTGCCAGCAGCTACTATTACAATGAGCAGTTCTTC	CASSYYYNEQFF
TRBV29-1	-	-	TRBJ1-1	TGCAGCGTTGAAAGGGATAACACTGAAGCTTTCTTT	CSVERDNTEAFF